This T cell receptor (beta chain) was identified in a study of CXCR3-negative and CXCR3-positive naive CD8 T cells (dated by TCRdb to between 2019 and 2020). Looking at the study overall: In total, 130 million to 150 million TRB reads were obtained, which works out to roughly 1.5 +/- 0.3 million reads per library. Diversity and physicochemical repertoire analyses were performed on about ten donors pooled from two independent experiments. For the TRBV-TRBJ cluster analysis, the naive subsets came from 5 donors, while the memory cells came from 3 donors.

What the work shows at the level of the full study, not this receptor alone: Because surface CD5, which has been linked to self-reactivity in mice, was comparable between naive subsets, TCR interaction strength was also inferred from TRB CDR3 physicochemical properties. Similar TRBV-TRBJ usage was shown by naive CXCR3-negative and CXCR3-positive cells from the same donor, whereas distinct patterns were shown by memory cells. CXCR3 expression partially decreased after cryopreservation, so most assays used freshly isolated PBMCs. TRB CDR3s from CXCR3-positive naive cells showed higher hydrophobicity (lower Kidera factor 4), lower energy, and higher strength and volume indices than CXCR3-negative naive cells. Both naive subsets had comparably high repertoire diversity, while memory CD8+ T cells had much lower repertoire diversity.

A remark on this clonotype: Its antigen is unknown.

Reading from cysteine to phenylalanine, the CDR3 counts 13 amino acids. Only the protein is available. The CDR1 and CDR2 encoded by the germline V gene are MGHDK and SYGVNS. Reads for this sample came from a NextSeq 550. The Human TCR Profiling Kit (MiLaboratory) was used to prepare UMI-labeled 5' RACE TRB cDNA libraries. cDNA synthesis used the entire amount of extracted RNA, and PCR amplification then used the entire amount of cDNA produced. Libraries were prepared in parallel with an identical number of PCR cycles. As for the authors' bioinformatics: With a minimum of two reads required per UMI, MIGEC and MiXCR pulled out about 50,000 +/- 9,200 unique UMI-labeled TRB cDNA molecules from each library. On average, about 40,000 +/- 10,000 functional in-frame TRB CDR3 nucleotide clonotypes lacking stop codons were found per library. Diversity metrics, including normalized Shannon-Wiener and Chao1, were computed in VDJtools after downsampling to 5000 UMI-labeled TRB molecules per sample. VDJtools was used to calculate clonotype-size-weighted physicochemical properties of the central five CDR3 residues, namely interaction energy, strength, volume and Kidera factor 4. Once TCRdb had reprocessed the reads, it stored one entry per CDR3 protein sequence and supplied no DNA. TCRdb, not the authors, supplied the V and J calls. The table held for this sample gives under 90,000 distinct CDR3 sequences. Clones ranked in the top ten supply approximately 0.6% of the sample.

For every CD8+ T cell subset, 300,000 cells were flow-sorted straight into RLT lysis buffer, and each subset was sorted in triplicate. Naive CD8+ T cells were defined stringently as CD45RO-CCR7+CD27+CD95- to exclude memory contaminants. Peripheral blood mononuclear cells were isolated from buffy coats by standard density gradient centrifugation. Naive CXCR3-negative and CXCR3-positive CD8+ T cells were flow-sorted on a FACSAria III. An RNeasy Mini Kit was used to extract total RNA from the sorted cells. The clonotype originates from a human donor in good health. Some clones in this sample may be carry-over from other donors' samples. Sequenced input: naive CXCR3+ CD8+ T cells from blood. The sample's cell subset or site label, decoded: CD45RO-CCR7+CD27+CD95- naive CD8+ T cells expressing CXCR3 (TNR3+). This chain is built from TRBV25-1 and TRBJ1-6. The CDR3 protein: CASSGAANSPLHF.